The 27 T cell receptor beta chains in this list originate from one sample, sequenced in a study of T cells expressing NK-cell markers. TCRdb reprocessed the 5' RACE reads and stores each CDR3 protein as one record, lacking DNA. The sample data list some 500,000 distinct CDR3 sequences. The material sequenced was blood T cells: a sorted CD56 or NKG2C T cell subset, CD4+ or CD8+ T cells, or bulk PBMC T cells (not recorded which). These receptors all come from a woman aged 45-65 years in good health.

This chain uses TRBV20-1 with TRBJ2-3; TCRdb's assignment of TRBD2 cannot be checked, as there is no DNA. CDR1 and CDR2 from the germline V gene are DFQATT and SNEGSKA (reference sequence). This CDR3 has 15 residues. The CDR3 here is CSLQTSGRATGTQYF.

The chain uses TRBV5-1 and TRBJ2-3; TCRdb names TRBD1, which stays unverified in the absence of DNA. From germline, CDR1 is SGHRS and CDR2 YFSETQ. The CDR3 length is 16 residues. The CDR3: CASSAAGTGATDTQYF.

The chain joins TRBV7-7 to TRBJ2-3; with no DNA, the TCRdb D assignment of TRBD1 cannot be verified. Per the germline V gene, CDR1 is SSHAT and CDR2 is FNYEAQ (reference sequence). The CDR3 sequence is 14 residues long. CDR3 loop: CASSLGGGADTQYF.

The V and J genes are TRBV7-9 and TRBJ2-7; TCRdb outputs TRBD2, but without DNA this stays unchecked. The CDR3 sequence is 15 residues long. Germline CDR1 is SEHNR and CDR2 is FQNEAQ (reference sequence). The CDR3 here is CASSPKQRLGREQYF.

V usage is TRBV11-2 and J usage is TRBJ2-2; TCRdb's assignment of TRBD2 cannot be checked, as there is no DNA. Per germline, CDR1 SGHAT and CDR2 FQNNGV. This CDR3 region has 16 residues. CDR3 residues: CASSSGLAGVTGELFF. Full variable domain (outside the CDR3, taken from reference TRBV11-2 and TRBJ2-2): EAGVAQSPRYKIIEKRQSVAFWCNPISGHATLYWYQQILGQGPKLLIQFQNNGVVDDSQLPKDRFSAERLKGVDSTLKIQPAKLEDSAVYLCASSSGLAGVTGELFFGEGSRLTVL.

The chain uses TRBV5-1 and TRBJ1-4; TCRdb gives TRBD1 as the D gene, but with no DNA this cannot be confirmed. The CDR3 length is 16 residues. Germline V gene data show CDR1 as SGHRS and CDR2 as YFSETQ. The CDR3 is CASSSRTGKGGEKLFF.

The genes are TRBV12-3 or TRBV12-4 and TRBJ1-2; there is no DNA to check the TCRdb D call of TRBD1. This CDR3 has 15 amino acids. The chain's CDR3 is CASSSRGSPKGGYTF.

The genes are TRBV24-1 and TRBJ2-1; as DNA is missing, the TRBD2 call by TCRdb cannot be tested. CDR1 KGHDR and CDR2 SFDVKD come from the germline V gene. CDR3 size: 12 residues. CDR3: CATSDPLAGEFF.

CDR3 protein: CASSRDSDQPQHF. The V call is TRBV4-1, the J call TRBJ1-5. CDR1 is MGHRA, CDR2 YSYEKL, per germline. The CDR3 has 13 amino acids.

The chain is built from TRBV29-1 and TRBJ1-3. Germline V gives CDR1 SQVTM, CDR2 ANQGSEA. The CDR3 extends over 13 amino acids. CDR3 residues: CSVDGGGGNTIYF. The variable domain in full, completed from reference TRBV29-1 and TRBJ1-3, reads SAVISQKPSRDICQRGTSLTIQCQVDSQVTMMFWYRQQPGQSLTLIATANQGSEATYESGFVIDKFPISRPNLTFSTLTVSNMSPEDSSIYLCSVDGGGGNTIYFGEGSWLTVV.

The chain joins TRBV27 to TRBJ2-3. Per germline, CDR1 MNHEY and CDR2 SMNVEV (reference sequence). The CDR3 length is 14 residues. The CDR3 reads CASSLVSTTDTQYF.

V is TRBV11-2 and J is TRBJ2-3. The CDR3 covers 15 residues. Germline V gene sequence: CDR1 SGHAT, CDR2 FQNNGV. The CDR3 reads CASSLGRILTDTQYF.

The chain links TRBV25-1 to TRBJ2-3. This CDR3 contains 15 residues. The germline CDR1 and CDR2 sequences are MGHDK and SYGVNS. Here the CDR3 reads CASSDGTQSTDTQYF.

The rearrangement uses TRBV6-5 and TRBJ2-7; TCRdb reports TRBD1, a call that lacks DNA to check it against. Germline V gene data show CDR1 as MNHEY and CDR2 as SVGAGI. This CDR3 contains 13 residues. The CDR3: CASSRSGQYEQYF.

The V call is TRBV12-3 or TRBV12-4, the J call TRBJ2-7; lacking DNA, the TRBD1 call made by TCRdb goes unchecked. This CDR3 comprises 14 residues. The CDR3 loop reads CASSTGHSSYEQYF.

This chain links TRBV18 with TRBJ1-1; TCRdb lists TRBD1, though no DNA is available to test this call. The CDR3 consists of 15 residues. Germline CDR1 is KGHSH and CDR2 is LQKENI. The CDR3 sequence: CASSPITGPNTEAFF.

The rearrangement links TRBV10-3 to TRBJ2-3; TCRdb gives TRBD1 as the D gene, but with no DNA this cannot be confirmed. Germline lookup yields CDR1 ENHRY and CDR2 SYGVKD. The CDR3 runs to 15 residues. CDR3 sequence reads: CAISSTDRGTDTQYF.

The genes are TRBV15 and TRBJ2-7; the TCRdb call, TRBD2, lacks DNA for checking. Germline V gene data show CDR1 as LNHNV and CDR2 as YYDKDF (reference sequence). The length of the CDR3 is 13 residues. CDR3 in amino acids: CATSREEGYEQYF.

The chain has TRBV10-3 and TRBJ2-5; TCRdb returns TRBD1, unconfirmable since there is no DNA. The V gene's germline CDR1 is ENHRY and CDR2 SYGVKD. The CDR3 has 12 residues. Here the CDR3 reads CAISGLGQTQYF.

The chain carries TRBV23-1 and TRBJ2-2; checking the TCRdb D call of TRBD1 is not possible without DNA. TRBV23-1 is identified as an open reading frame with a role that is uncertain. The CDR3 has 18 residues. The CDR3 sequence: CASSQPSEDRVTPGSCFF.

The V and J genes are TRBV14 and TRBJ2-2; TCRdb selects TRBD1, and the lack of DNA leaves this call unchecked. The CDR3 is 17 residues long. Germline V gene lookup returns CDR1 SGHDN and CDR2 FVKESK. The CDR3 loop is CASSQLLRTGAYGELFF.

The V and J genes are TRBV11-1 and TRBJ2-3; lacking DNA, the TRBD2 call made by TCRdb goes unchecked. Germline CDR1 SGHAT, CDR2 FQDESV (reference sequence). The CDR3 length is 12 residues. The CDR3 spells CASTTSGNTQYF.

V and J are TRBV7-6 and TRBJ2-2; the TRBD1 assignment by TCRdb is unverifiable without DNA. Germline values: CDR1 SGHVS, CDR2 FNYEAQ. The CDR3 consists of 15 residues. The CDR3 sequence is CASSLVRTSHGELFF.

The chain couples TRBV12-3 or TRBV12-4 to TRBJ2-2; TCRdb proposes TRBD1, but this gene call is untestable without DNA. CDR3 length equals 16 residues. The CDR3 protein is CASSLRGSANTGELFF.

The chain joins TRBV20-1 to TRBJ2-5; TCRdb gives TRBD2 as the D gene, but with no DNA this cannot be confirmed. The CDR3 length is 15 residues. The germline V gene encodes CDR1 DFQATT and CDR2 SNEGSKA (reference sequence). CDR3 in amino acids: CSARGDSGRKETQYF.

The genes are TRBV3-1 and TRBJ1-4. The CDR3 is 17 residues long. Germline V gene data show CDR1 as LGHDT and CDR2 as YNNKEL (reference sequence). CDR3 region: CASSQDKGPVTNEKLFF.

This chain uses TRBV12-3 or TRBV12-4 with TRBJ2-2; the D call of TRBD1 rests on TCRdb alone, since no DNA is present to check it. The CDR3 runs 14 residues. This CDR3 reads CASSRGQGYGELFF.